Detailed here is one T cell receptor beta chain. This clonotype was seen ten or more times. Its antigen remains undetermined. No much larger clone exists at a distance of one base, and base qualities are not known. The data derive from a study of T cells in Graves' hyperthyroidism and ophthalmopathy (dated by TCRdb to 2018 to 2020). As for the study more broadly: Peripheral blood was sampled at the time of initial diagnosis, prior to any treatment. A discovery cohort of about a hundred patients, roughly 40 with Graves' ophthalmopathy and under 60 with stable Graves' hyperthyroidism, was used to find distinguishing TCR V-J signatures. The study also compared thyroid tissue and blood T-cell repertoires from 5 to 7 Graves' hyperthyroidism patients. Prospective prediction of ophthalmopathy was tested in an independent validation cohort of 18 to 20 hyperthyroidism patients and 15 to 17 patients who later progressed to ophthalmopathy. Following sampling, methimazole starting at 30 mg daily was given to hyperthyroidism patients, and high-dose intravenous methylprednisolone was given to ophthalmopathy patients. TCR Vbeta CDR3 sequencing of fewer than 150 peripheral blood samples (over 40 ophthalmopathy, under 80 hyperthyroidism and roughly 17 progressor patients) is reported in the paper. The roughly 100 discovery patients were randomly divided into training and test sets at a 7:3 ratio. Results and caveats for the whole study, not just this receptor: A 13 V-J signature model separated ophthalmopathy from stable hyperthyroidism, with around 91% sensitivity and 81.08% specificity in cross-validation and 80%/75% in testing. Most expanded thyroid clonotypes (frequency above 0.001) were also detected in blood, a finding suggesting that blood repertoires may reflect thyroid immune responses. Sample size was not statistically predetermined, and blinding of investigators to group allocation was not performed. In validation, the model predicted progression to ophthalmopathy a median of approximately 6.6 months before onset, with 70% to 71% sensitivity and 72.22% specificity.

Graves' hyperthyroidism was defined as stable when no progression to ophthalmopathy occurred over 18 months of follow-up. Hyperthyroidism patients were aged 18 to 65 years and newly diagnosed, with disease duration of less than 2 months. Any patient with an uncontrolled infection, another autoimmune disease, pregnancy or lactation was excluded. Diagnoses were established on the basis of clinical symptoms, serum thyroxine and TRAb, thyroid ultrasound, and orbital computed tomography. Ficoll-Paque density gradient centrifugation was used to isolate PBMCs from about 9.4 ml of fresh peripheral blood. Total RNA was extracted with Trizol reagent, and quality was checked on an Agilent 2100 Bioanalyzer. V was cut back by 6 bases and J by 5 bases, leaving a gap of 23 bases between them. The CDR3, cysteine through phenylalanine, is 16 amino acids long. Only CDR3 DNA is held: 48 bases, read in frame from base 1. Based on the germline V gene, the CDR1 and CDR2 sequences are MDHEN and SYDVKM.

The TCR beta CDR3 regions were amplified from RNA transcripts. For the first round of RT-PCR on the TCR CDR3, the HTBI primer set was used together with the Qiagen OneStep RT-PCR kit. A second multiplex PCR round built the libraries, followed by size selection and purification. Paired-end sequencing of the libraries was performed with 100 bp reads on an Illumina HiSeq2000. The authors' pipeline ran thus. SOAPnuke was used to process the raw data, throwing out any read that contained adapters or uncalled bases, had a mean Phred below 15, or lacked an exact constant-primer or identifier match. High-quality paired reads were merged using COPE v1.2.5, and each unique nucleotide sequence was defined as a clonotype. Clonotypes were aligned to IMGT TRBV, TRBD and TRBJ reference segments using MiTCR v1.1. The analysis included only V-J combinations with a frequency above 0.0001, which together covered roughly 99% of the repertoires. The TCS score was defined as the ratio of F50 (clonal expansion) to E x V (chaos), calculated using BLOSUM62-based TCRdist between CDR3 peptides within each V-J. Welch's t-statistics and random forest reduced fewer than 600 V-J features to 10 to 15, which were used in a naive Bayes classifier (R e1071). TCRdb took the public reads, trimmed them with fastp at Q25, ran MiXCR for clone calling and kept in-frame beta chains. Every CDR3 protein is listed once, alongside the most common genes and DNA of its rows. These V and J calls are TCRdb output, not the study's own analysis. The sample contains a few hundred thousand distinct CDR3 sequences, more than 12% of them found a single time. Of the sample, around a third falls within the top ten clones.

Sequenced sample: blood. The V and J segments used are TRBV28 and TRBJ2-7; the D region possibly corresponds to TRBD2 (7 bases align). The clonotype comes from a woman under 40 with Graves' hyperthyroidism. The CDR3 in this case is CASRRDRIWEGDEQYF. The bases are TGTGCCAGCAGACGAGACAGGATATGGGAGGGGGACGAGCAGTACTTC.